Sequencing of this T cell receptor (beta chain) was carried out in a study of control samples from healthy donors and cancer patients. The assay was immunoSEQ multiplex PCR, and TCRdb's table has in-frame clones only and misses some. The sample records about 170,000 clones, 85% to 95% being singletons. The length of the CDR3 is 15 residues. Germline loops: CDR1 SGHKS, CDR2 YYEKEE (reference sequence). V lost 6 bases, J lost 6 bases, and 18 bases lay in between. The sequenced material came from blood. This receptor was identified in a woman aged 55-75 years in good health. The chain recombines TRBV5-5 with TRBJ1-4; a weak D match, TRBD1 (5 bases). As DNA, the CDR3 is TGTGCCAGCACCCCCTTGGCAGGGAGGGATGAAAAACTGTTTTTT. Its translation is CASTPLAGRDEKLFF.